The 20 T cell receptor beta chains given below trace back to one sample, sequenced in a study of PD-1 blockade in classical Hodgkin lymphoma (dated by TCRdb to the early 2020s). The sample's time point label, in plain terms: cycle 2 day 1 (C2D1) of nivolumab. Every trial patient had relapsed after autologous stem cell transplantation, and cohorts A, B and C differed in prior brentuximab vedotin exposure. The library relied on the immunoSEQ multiplex PCR assay. TCRdb retrieved this table from immuneACCESS and kept in-frame rearrangements only. Not all clones are present; in checked studies, unresolved V genes account for under half, and no reason is known for the remainder. This sample has roughly 140,000 clones in its table, and less than 80% of those were observed once. 7% to 9.5% of the sample is held by the ten biggest clonotypes. Specimen: peripheral blood mononuclear cells (PBMCs), collected before the second cycle of nivolumab. The source of these receptors is a human donor with classical Hodgkin lymphoma.

The rearrangement joins TRBV5-4 to TRBJ2-2, with TRBD1 matching 7 bases. V dropped 1 base and J dropped 8; count of bases not matched to a gene: 11. Germline V gene data show CDR1 as SGHNT and CDR2 as YYREEE (reference sequence). The CDR3 covers 16 residues. Here the CDR3 reads CASSLQGQRLGGELFF. CDR3 coding DNA: TGTGCCAGCAGCTTGCAGGGACAGAGGTTGGGGGGGGAGCTGTTTTTT.

This clone was counted only a few times. This sequence joins TRBV27 and TRBJ2-7, with D possibly being TRBD1 (5 bases). The V end was cut by 2 bases, the J end by 5 bases, with 13 bases between. The CDR3 length is 14 residues. Germline V gives CDR1 MNHEY, CDR2 SMNVEV (reference sequence). The CDR3 reads CASSLRSGFNEQYF. CDR3 nucleotide sequence: TGTGCCAGCAGTTTAAGGTCAGGGTTCAACGAGCAGTACTTC.

This clone has just a few counts. The chain joins TRBV28 to TRBJ1-5, with 10 bases identical to TRBD1. V shed 5 bases and J 2 bases; nucleotides not matched to a gene: 9. Germline CDR1 and CDR2: MDHEN and SYDVKM. The CDR3 runs 17 residues. CDR3 region: CASSARQGAWGNQPQHF. Written as DNA, the CDR3 is TGTGCCAGCAGTGCAAGACAGGGGGCCTGGGGCAATCAGCCCCAGCATTTT.

This chain's CDR3 is CASSLAIAGGTDTQYF. The DNA for the CDR3 is TGTGCCAGCAGCTTAGCTATAGCGGGAGGCACAGATACGCAGTATTTT. The V call is TRBV7-9, the J call TRBJ2-3, with 9 bases that match TRBD2. The trim removed 0 bases at V and 1 base at J, leaving 2 bases unmatched. Germline V gives CDR1 SEHNR, CDR2 FQNEAQ (reference sequence). The CDR3 is 16 residues long.

This clone was picked up a small number of times. The chain employs TRBV5-4 and TRBJ2-2; 7 bases line up with TRBD1. Looked up from germline, CDR1 is SGHNT and CDR2 is YYREEE (reference sequence). J gave up 7 bases and V 0 bases, and 3 bases lay outside the gene matches. The CDR3 sequence is 14 residues long. CDR3 DNA sequence: TGTGCCAGCAGCTTGGGACAGGGATTCGGGGAGCTGTTTTTT. The encoded protein is CASSLGQGFGELFF.

The chain has TRBV14 and TRBJ2-7; 14 nucleotides align to TRBD2. CDR1 and CDR2 from the germline V gene are SGHDN and FVKESK. The CDR3 contains 15 residues. Trimming removed 4 bases from V and 4 bases from J; junction bases left unmatched: 3. CDR3 nucleotides: TGTGCCAGCAGCCTGACTAGCGGGAGGGCGTACGAGCAGTACTTC. Translated: CASSLTSGRAYEQYF.

The CDR3 DNA reads as TGTGCCAGCAGCTCCTCCAGGGGGACCGGGGAGCTGTTTTTT. It encodes CASSSSRGTGELFF. This chain joins TRBV7-3 and TRBJ2-2, with 7 bases lining up with TRBD1. CDR3 size: 14 residues. J lost 5 bases, V lost 4 bases, and 4 bases had no gene match. Germline CDR1 is SGHTA and CDR2 is FQGTGA.

The chain links TRBV29-1 to TRBJ2-7; a weak D match, TRBD1 (6 bases). With 4 bases removed from V and 1 base from J, the gap between germline ends came to 11 bases. The CDR3 covers 13 residues. Looked up from germline, CDR1 is SQVTM and CDR2 is ANQGSEA. Here the CDR3 DNA reads TGCAGCGTTGGAACGGGACAATCCTACGAGCAGTACTTC. This translates into CSVGTGQSYEQYF.

The J gene is TRBJ2-1, the V gene TRBV29-1, with 9 bases that match TRBD1. Looked up from germline, CDR1 is SQVTM and CDR2 is ANQGSEA. Trimming cost V 5 bases and J 9 bases; bases outside gene matches: 14. The CDR3 loop spans 15 amino acids. This chain's CDR3 is CSVRRDRAFEGEQFF. As DNA, the CDR3 is TGCAGCGTTCGACGGGACAGGGCTTTCGAGGGTGAGCAGTTCTTC.

This sequence joins TRBV19 and TRBJ1-5, with D perhaps TRBD1 (5 bases). This CDR3 has 17 amino acids. V was cut by 6 bases and J by 2 bases, with 20 bases left in between. Germline loops: CDR1 LNHDA, CDR2 SQIVND (reference sequence). The chain's CDR3 is CASRPDIRREGNQPQHF. The CDR3 region has the DNA TGTGCCAGTAGACCGGACATTCGACGCGAGGGCAATCAGCCCCAGCATTTT.

V and J are TRBV6-1 and TRBJ2-7; D perhaps matches TRBD1 (6 bases). Germline-derived CDR1 and CDR2 are MNHNS and SASEGT. The CDR3 covers 13 residues. Deletions cut 6 bases from V and 1 base from J, with 10 bases between. This CDR3 is CASRKQGSYEQYF. The DNA of the CDR3 is TGTGCCAGCAGAAAACAGGGTTCCTACGAGCAGTACTTC.

This clone occurred a few times. This chain joins TRBV5-1 and TRBJ2-2; 9 nucleotides match TRBD1. Germline V gives CDR1 SGHRS, CDR2 YFSETQ. V dropped 0 bases and J dropped 7; count of bases not matched to a gene: 10. The CDR3 spans 17 residues. The CDR3, as DNA: TGCGCCAGCAGCTTGGACGACACCGGGACAGGGTACGGGGAGCTGTTTTTT. It yields the protein CASSLDDTGTGYGELFF.

This clone was detected only once. The genes are TRBV27 and TRBJ1-1; D possibly corresponds to TRBD1 (5 bases). CDR1 is MNHEY, CDR2 SMNVEV, per germline (reference sequence). The CDR3 consists of 11 residues. V gave up 7 bases and J gave up 7 bases, with 10 bases separating them. The CDR3 coding sequence is TGTGCCAGCAAAGTGGGGGGTGAAGCTTTCTTT. The encoded protein is CASKVGGEAFF.

The chain carries TRBV18 and TRBJ1-1; D not certain. This CDR3 has 14 residues. Germline loops: CDR1 KGHSH, CDR2 LQKENI. The ends were cut back, 2 bases at V and 3 bases at J, with 10 bases in the middle. The CDR3 protein is CASSPTVADTEAFF. The CDR3 DNA is TGTGCCAGCTCACCAACAGTAGCGGACACTGAAGCTTTCTTT.

The chain joins TRBV4-2 to TRBJ2-3; TRBD2 aligns across 7 bases. The CDR3 contains 17 residues. The trim removed 5 bases at V and 5 bases at J, leaving 16 bases unmatched. CDR1 is LGHNA and CDR2 is YNFKEQ in the germline V gene. The CDR3, as DNA: TGTGCCAGCAGCTCAGCCCATGGGAGCGGGATGGGAGATACGCAGTATTTT. This translates into CASSSAHGSGMGDTQYF.

This chain uses TRBV4-2 with TRBJ1-3; TRBD1 might be the D (6 bases). Trimming removed 5 bases at V and 0 bases at J, with 11 bases between. Per the germline V gene, CDR1 is LGHNA and CDR2 is YNFKEQ. The CDR3 sequence is 15 residues long. In DNA, the CDR3 is TGTGCCAGCAGCGCCGGACAGCGCTCTGGAAACACCATATATTTT. Its protein product is CASSAGQRSGNTIYF.

V usage is TRBV7-3 and J usage is TRBJ1-3, with unresolved D. V lost 4 bases to trimming and J lost 0 bases, with 19 bases between them. Germline CDR1 SGHTA, CDR2 FQGTGA. There are 18 residues in the CDR3. The CDR3 sequence is CASSSEGEARYSGNTIYF. The CDR3 region has the DNA TGTGCCAGCAGCTCTGAGGGAGAAGCCCGATACTCTGGAAACACCATATATTTT.

CDR3: CASSYRQGAQNEQFF. The CDR3 DNA reads as TGTGCCAGCAGCTACCGGCAGGGGGCTCAGAATGAGCAGTTCTTC. This chain joins TRBV7-3 and TRBJ2-1; 8 bases agree with TRBD1. The CDR3 covers 15 residues. With V trimmed by 4 bases and J by 7 bases, 9 bases remained unmatched. Germline V gene sequence: CDR1 SGHTA, CDR2 FQGTGA.

A word on this clone: Other DNA sequences in this sample translate to the same CDR3. The chain recombines TRBV2 with TRBJ1-2; D possibly corresponds to TRBD1 (6 bases). There are 13 residues in the CDR3. CDR1 SNHLY and CDR2 FYNNEI come from the germline V gene. Deletions cut 4 bases from V and 6 bases from J, with 12 bases between. The DNA for the CDR3 is TGTGCCAGCAGTGTAAACAGGGCTCATGGCTACACCTTC. Translated, it gives CASSVNRAHGYTF.

This CDR3 reads CAIRGQGARGNTIYF. The DNA for the CDR3 is TGTGCCATCAGGGGCCAGGGAGCCCGGGGGAACACCATATATTTT. V gene TRBV10-3 combines with J gene TRBJ1-3, with TRBD1 as a possible D gene (5 bases). V lost 6 bases and J lost 7, with 19 bases in between. Germline loops: CDR1 ENHRY, CDR2 SYGVKD. The CDR3 sequence is 15 residues long.